One sample yielded the 21 T cell receptor beta chains listed below, sequenced in a study of cytomegalovirus exposure and HLA in healthy donors. PCR used 60 Vbeta primers and 13 Jbeta primers. Profiled with immunoSEQ multiplex PCR; TCRdb holds only in-frame clones, not every one. The sample has about 84,000 clones, 70% to 90% seen once; the top ten hold about 2.5%. The specimen sequenced was PBMCs. The receptor source for this set is a man between 18 and 35 years old in good health and CMV-seronegative.

This rearrangement joins TRBV15 to TRBJ1-1, with 7 bases that match TRBD1. The V and J ends lost 2 bases and 11 bases, in that order; junction bases with no gene match: 11. In germline, CDR1 is LNHNV, CDR2 YYDKDF (reference sequence). The CDR3 spans 14 residues. The DNA for the CDR3 is TGTGCCACCAGCAGAACAGGGGTCGTCAGGGGTGCTTTCTTT. Translating gives CATSRTGVVRGAFF.

The rearrangement joins TRBV5-4 to TRBJ1-4, with TRBD1 as a possible D gene (6 bases). CDR3 size: 14 residues. Germline V gene sequence: CDR1 SGHNT, CDR2 YYREEE (reference sequence). V was shortened by 2 bases and J by 4 bases, with 9 bases between the two germline ends. CDR3 nucleotides: TGTGCCAGCAGCTTAATGGACAGTAATGAAAAACTGTTTTTT. It encodes CASSLMDSNEKLFF.

The chain combines TRBV7-2 with TRBJ2-5; tentatively, D is TRBD2 (6 bases). The CDR3 consists of 13 residues. The germline V gene has CDR1 SGHTA and CDR2 FQGNSA. Trimming cost V 5 bases and J 4 bases, with 11 bases left between them. CDR3 nucleotides: TGTGCCAGCAGCCCATGGAGGGCAGAGACCCAGTACTTC. As protein: CASSPWRAETQYF.

The V call is TRBV15, the J call TRBJ2-6, with a tentative D call TRBD2 (6 bases). CDR3 length: 23 amino acids. Trimming took off 0 bases at V and 4 bases at J, with 31 bases between the two ends. Germline CDR1 is LNHNV and CDR2 is YYDKDF (reference sequence). As DNA, the CDR3 is TGTGCCACCAGCAGAGATCCAGTGGGTGGGTGGCGGGATATAGTGTTGGGGGCCAACGTCCTGACTTTC. Encoded protein: CATSRDPVGGWRDIVLGANVLTF.

This clone was detected once. The chain is built from TRBV29-1 and TRBJ2-1; TRBD2 matches at 7 bases. The junction had 9 bases not matched to a gene; V was cut back by 3 bases and J by 4 bases. The CDR3 consists of 15 residues. Germline V gives CDR1 SQVTM, CDR2 ANQGSEA. The CDR3: CSVEMTSRRYNEQFF. In DNA form, the CDR3 reads TGCAGCGTTGAGATGACTAGCAGAAGATACAATGAGCAGTTCTTC.

The V gene is TRBV28, the J gene TRBJ2-7; 7 bases match TRBD1. CDR3 length: 14 amino acids. In germline, CDR1 is MDHEN, CDR2 SYDVKM. With 7 bases clipped from V and 3 bases from J, the junction kept 9 bases outside the gene matches. For the CDR3, the DNA is TGTGCCAGCAATAAAAAGGGGGCCTACTACGAGCAGTACTTC. As protein: CASNKKGAYYEQYF.

In this sample, this clone turned up once. This chain joins TRBV5-1 and TRBJ1-4; unclear D gene. V lost 0 bases, J lost 6 bases, and 12 bases lay in between. The CDR3 is made up of 15 amino acids. The germline CDR1 and CDR2 sequences are SGHRS and YFSETQ. The CDR3 DNA is TGCGCCAGCAGCTTGGGTAGTACCCCATATGAAAAACTGTTTTTT. It yields the protein CASSLGSTPYEKLFF.

The chain is built from TRBV19 and TRBJ1-5; a possible D gene is TRBD1 (6 bases). The V end lost 5 bases, the J end lost 3 bases, and 14 bases lay between the germline ends. The CDR3 length is 15 residues. Germline loops: CDR1 LNHDA, CDR2 SQIVND (reference sequence). The DNA for the CDR3 is TGTGCCAGTAGTCCCCGGCAGGGGATCAATCAGCCCCAGCATTTT. It encodes CASSPRQGINQPQHF.

This clone came up once. This chain uses TRBV5-1 with TRBJ1-6; D is unclear. This CDR3 has 15 residues. Trimming stripped 0 bases from V and 6 bases from J, with 10 bases between. Germline V gene sequence: CDR1 SGHRS, CDR2 YFSETQ. The CDR3 DNA is TGCGCCAGCAGCTTGGATGGGGAGATTAATTCACCCCTCCACTTT. As protein: CASSLDGEINSPLHF.

The chain has TRBV10-2 and TRBJ2-3; D not certain. The CDR3 sequence is 15 residues long. V lost 6 bases and J 2 bases, leaving 15 bases between the germline ends. Germline V gene lookup returns CDR1 WSHSY and CDR2 SAAADI. As DNA, the CDR3 is TGCGCCAGCAGGAGAGGTCCGGAGTTCACAGATACGCAGTATTTT. Its protein product is CASRRGPEFTDTQYF.

DNA for the CDR3: TGTGCCAGCAGCGGTCAGGGGGCGGGTAGCAATCAGCCCCAGCATTTT. This sequence encodes CASSGQGAGSNQPQHF. V and J are TRBV5-5 and TRBJ1-5, with 8 bases that match TRBD1. There are 16 residues in the CDR3. V trimming: 4 bases; J trimming: 0 bases; junction bases outside the gene matches: 6. Germline CDR1 SGHKS, CDR2 YYEKEE (reference sequence).

This chain uses TRBV28 with TRBJ1-1, with a weak D call TRBD1 (6 bases). Germline V gene lookup returns CDR1 MDHEN and CDR2 SYDVKM. The CDR3 totals 15 residues. Trimming cost V 5 bases and J 4 bases, with 17 bases left between them. The CDR3 spells CASSPPPGGGTEAFF. CDR3 sequence (DNA): TGTGCCAGCAGTCCCCCGCCTGGGGGCGGCACTGAAGCTTTCTTT.

The chain joins TRBV10-3 to TRBJ2-7; the match to TRBD1 covers 9 bases. J lost 2 bases, V lost 5 bases, and 4 bases had no gene match. Germline lookup yields CDR1 ENHRY and CDR2 SYGVKD. The CDR3 spans 14 residues. CDR3 nucleotide sequence: TGTGCCATCAGTCCGACAGGGGGAGCCTACGAGCAGTACTTC. Amino acid sequence: CAISPTGGAYEQYF.

CDR3 loop: CASSVGQAKNIQYF. DNA of the CDR3: TGTGCCAGCAGTGTAGGACAGGCCAAAAACATTCAGTACTTC. The chain uses TRBV2 and TRBJ2-4, with D tentatively TRBD1 (6 bases). Germline CDR1 reads SNHLY; CDR2 reads FYNNEI. CDR3 length: 14 residues. The V and J ends lost 4 bases and 1 base respectively, with 8 bases between them. Complete variable domain (other parts from reference TRBV2 and TRBJ2-4): EPEVTQTPSHQVTQMGQEVILRCVPISNHLYFYWYRQILGQKVEFLVSFYNNEISEKSEIFDDQFSVERPDGSNFTLKIRSTKLEDSAMYFCASSVGQAKNIQYFGAGTRLSVL.

This CDR3 reads CASSLRAGGIYNEQFF. The CDR3 nucleotides are TGTGCCAGCAGTCTTAGGGCAGGGGGCATTTACAATGAGCAGTTCTTC. This chain uses TRBV27 with TRBJ2-1; 8 bases agree with TRBD1. J was trimmed by 4 bases and V by 5 bases; bases with no gene match: 10. Germline V gene lookup returns CDR1 MNHEY and CDR2 SMNVEV (reference sequence). There are 16 residues in the CDR3.

This chain joins TRBV5-1 and TRBJ2-7; TRBD2 matches 12 bases. J lost 6 bases, V lost 0 bases, and 10 bases had no gene match. CDR1 is SGHRS and CDR2 is YFSETQ in the germline V gene. CDR3 length: 17 amino acids. In DNA, the CDR3 is TGCGCCAGCAGCTTGGCCCCGACTAGCGGGAGATTTGCCGAGCAGTACTTC. Amino acids: CASSLAPTSGRFAEQYF.

The V and J genes are TRBV2 and TRBJ1-1; 9 nucleotides line up with TRBD1. Germline-derived CDR1 and CDR2 are SNHLY and FYNNEI. CDR3 length: 15 amino acids. V lost 6 bases, J lost 1 base, and 6 bases stayed unmatched. As DNA, the CDR3 is TGTGCCAGCAGCGGACAGGGGCGTGGGAACACTGAAGCTTTCTTT. Residues: CASSGQGRGNTEAFF.

The V gene is TRBV7-8, the J gene TRBJ1-2; 10 bases fit TRBD1. The V segment lost 5 bases and the J segment 5 bases; nucleotides outside the gene matches: 2. Germline assignment: CDR1 SGHVS and CDR2 FQNEAQ. The CDR3 runs 13 residues. This CDR3 is CASSVDRGYGYTF. In nucleotides, the CDR3 is TGTGCCAGCAGCGTGGACAGGGGGTATGGCTACACCTTC.

This chain connects TRBV9 to TRBJ1-2, with D maybe TRBD1 (6 bases). Looked up from germline, CDR1 is SGDLS and CDR2 is YYNGEE. The CDR3 is 15 amino acids. V lost 1 base and J 8 bases, leaving 18 bases between the germline ends. The CDR3 here is CASSVSQGHGNGYTF. The CDR3 coding sequence is TGTGCCAGCAGCGTATCGCAGGGACATGGTAACGGCTACACCTTC. Full variable domain (outside the CDR3, taken from reference TRBV9 and TRBJ1-2): DSGVTQTPKHLITATGQRVTLRCSPRSGDLSVYWYQQSLDQGLQFLIQYYNGEERAKGNILERFSAQQFPDLHSELNLSSLELGDSALYFCASSVSQGHGNGYTFGSGTRLTVV.

V gene TRBV9 combines with J gene TRBJ1-4, with 7 bases fitting TRBD1. The CDR3 contains 15 residues. Germline V gene lookup returns CDR1 SGDLS and CDR2 YYNGEE. Trimming cost V 0 bases and J 3 bases; bases outside gene matches: 2. The CDR3 loop is CASSVAGTANEKLFF. CDR3 sequence (DNA): TGTGCCAGCAGCGTAGCTGGGACAGCTAATGAAAAACTGTTTTTT. Full variable domain (outside the CDR3, taken from reference TRBV9 and TRBJ1-4): DSGVTQTPKHLITATGQRVTLRCSPRSGDLSVYWYQQSLDQGLQFLIQYYNGEERAKGNILERFSAQQFPDLHSELNLSSLELGDSALYFCASSVAGTANEKLFFGSGTQLSVL.

The V call is TRBV6-5, the J call TRBJ1-5, with TRBD1 as a possible D gene (6 bases). The V and J ends lost 5 bases and 3 bases respectively, with 11 bases between them. This CDR3 region has 14 residues. Germline V gene data show CDR1 as MNHEY and CDR2 as SVGAGI. The CDR3 bases are TGTGCCAGCAGTGATAACAGGGACAATCAGCCCCAGCATTTT. Encoded protein: CASSDNRDNQPQHF.